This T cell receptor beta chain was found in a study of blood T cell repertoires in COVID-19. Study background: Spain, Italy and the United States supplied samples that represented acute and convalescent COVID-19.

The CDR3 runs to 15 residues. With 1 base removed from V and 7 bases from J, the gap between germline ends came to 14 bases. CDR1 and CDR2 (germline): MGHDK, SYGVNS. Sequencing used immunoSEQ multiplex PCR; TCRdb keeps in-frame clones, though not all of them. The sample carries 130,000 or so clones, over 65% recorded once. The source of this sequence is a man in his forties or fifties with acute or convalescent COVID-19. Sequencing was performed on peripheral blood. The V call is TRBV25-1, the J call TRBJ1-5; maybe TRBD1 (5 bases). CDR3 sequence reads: CASSEWRRGRQPQHF. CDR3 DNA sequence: TGTGCCAGCAGTGAATGGCGGAGGGGTAGACAGCCCCAGCATTTT.